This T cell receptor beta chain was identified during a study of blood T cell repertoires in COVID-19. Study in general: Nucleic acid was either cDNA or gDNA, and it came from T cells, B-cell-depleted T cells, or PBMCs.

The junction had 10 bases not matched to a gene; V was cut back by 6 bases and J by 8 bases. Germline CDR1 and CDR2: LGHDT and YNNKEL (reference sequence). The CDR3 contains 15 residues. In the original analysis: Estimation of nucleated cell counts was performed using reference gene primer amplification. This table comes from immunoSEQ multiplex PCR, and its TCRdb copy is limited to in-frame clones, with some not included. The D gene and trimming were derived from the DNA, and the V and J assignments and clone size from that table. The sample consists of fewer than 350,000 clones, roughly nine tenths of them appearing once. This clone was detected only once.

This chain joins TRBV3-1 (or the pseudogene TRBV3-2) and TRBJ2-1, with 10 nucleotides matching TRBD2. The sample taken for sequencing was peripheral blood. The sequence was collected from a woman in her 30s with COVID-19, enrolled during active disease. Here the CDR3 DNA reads TGTGCCAGCAGACCCAGCGGGGGGGCCGCTTATGAGCAGTTCTTC. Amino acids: CASRPSGGAAYEQFF.